A single sample gave rise to the 5 T cell receptor beta chains below, sequenced in a study of OX40 agonist ivuxolimab in advanced cancers. The data were produced by immunoSEQ multiplex PCR, yet TCRdb's version contains in-frame clones alone and is incomplete. The table includes around 90,000 clones, just under 90% detected once. The source was CD4+ or CD8+ T cells sorted from blood, collected in a trial of the OX40 agonist ivuxolimab. These receptors were collected from an adult with an advanced solid tumor such as melanoma, head and neck, liver or kidney cancer.

V and J are TRBV27 and TRBJ1-6, with a tentative D call TRBD1 (5 bases). V lost 6 bases, J lost 8 bases, and 14 bases lay in between. Germline CDR1 MNHEY, CDR2 SMNVEV (reference sequence). This CDR3 region has 14 residues. CDR3 sequence: CASSPGRVDSPLHF. The DNA for the CDR3 is TGTGCCAGCAGCCCAGGCAGGGTGGATTCACCCCTCCACTTT.

The chain recombines TRBV5-1 with TRBJ1-1; perhaps TRBD1 as D (5 bases). V lost 2 bases and J 1 base, leaving 9 bases between the germline ends. Germline assignment: CDR1 SGHRS and CDR2 YFSETQ. The length of the CDR3 is 14 residues. The CDR3 sequence: CASSFKTGNTEAFF. CDR3 coding DNA: TGCGCCAGCAGCTTTAAAACAGGGAACACTGAAGCTTTCTTT.

The chain carries TRBV7-9 and TRBJ1-4; D is undetermined. The length of the CDR3 is 15 residues. Germline-derived CDR1 and CDR2 are SEHNR and FQNEAQ (reference sequence). Trimming removed 6 bases from V and 8 bases from J, with 19 bases in between. CDR3 nucleotide sequence: TGTGCCAGCAGTCAGGCGTCCGGGGTTGGGGAAAAACTGTTTTTT. Protein product: CASSQASGVGEKLFF.

This clone has more than one count but fewer than ten. This sequence joins TRBV5-1 and TRBJ2-7, with 13 positions matching TRBD2. The germline CDR1 and CDR2 sequences are SGHRS and YFSETQ. With V trimmed by 3 bases and J by 6 bases, 6 bases remained unmatched. CDR3 length equals 15 residues. CDR3: CASSWTSGGLGEQYF. The CDR3, as DNA: TGCGCCAGCAGCTGGACTAGCGGGGGATTAGGCGAGCAGTACTTC.

The chain recombines TRBV11-2 with TRBJ2-5, with D possibly being TRBD2 (6 bases). From germline, CDR1 is SGHAT and CDR2 FQNNGV. Trimming took off 5 bases at V and 2 bases at J, with 15 bases between the two ends. CDR3 size: 15 residues. The chain's CDR3 is CASSRSSVPQETQYF. CDR3 nucleotide sequence: TGTGCCAGCAGCCGTTCTAGCGTGCCTCAAGAGACCCAGTACTTC.